This T cell receptor beta chain derives from a study of molecular identifiers for immune sequencing clone quantification. The overall study: Replicate experiments took RNA from around 18,000 or 91,000 naive CD8 cells, divided it five ways and sequenced four. Study-wide results and caveats: Sizes of highly expanded clones could be underestimated through identical TCRs sharing a barcode.

As for this clonotype: Its specificity is not known.

Previously described methods and listed TCR primers produced bulk TCR libraries. TCRdb redid the calling of the PCR reads with MiXCR, one entry per CDR3 protein. The sample includes 250,000 to 400,000 distinct CDR3 sequences, around 21% seen only once; the top ten take approximately 0.85%. V was shortened by 6 bases and J by 4 bases, with 19 bases between the two germline ends. Germline CDR1 and CDR2: MNHNY and SVGAGI (reference sequence). This CDR3 has 16 amino acids. This TCR derives from a human donor in good health. Some libraries in this study had Jurkat cell RNA spiked in. The sequenced sample consisted of naive CD8+ T cells from blood, with Jurkat cell RNA spiked in. Subset in this sample: FACS-sorted CD8+CD4-CCR7+CD45RA+ naive T cells. This chain uses TRBV6-6 with TRBJ2-1; a weak D match, TRBD1 (7 bases). DNA of the CDR3: TGTGCCAGCAGCCCGGCGAGGGGGGACAGTTACAATGAGCAGTTCTTC. The encoded protein is CASSPARGDSYNEQFF.